One and the same sample provided the 14 T cell receptor beta chains below, sequenced in a study of cytomegalovirus exposure and HLA in healthy donors. Use of 60 Vbeta and 13 Jbeta primers characterized the PCR. Clones were sequenced by immunoSEQ multiplex PCR, and TCRdb holds only the in-frame ones, with some missing. This sample has 100,000 to 150,000 clones; approximately 10% occur once, and the top ten carry around 4.6%. Sample: PBMCs. These receptors originate from a woman between 18 and 29 years old in good health and CMV-seropositive.

The chain couples TRBV29-1 to TRBJ2-1, with TRBD2 as a possible D gene (6 bases). V gave up 4 bases and J gave up 12 bases, with 13 bases separating them. Germline CDR1 SQVTM, CDR2 ANQGSEA. The CDR3 sequence is 11 residues long. The CDR3 DNA is TGCAGCGTTGCGCCGGGAGCAACGCAGTTCTTC. This translates into CSVAPGATQFF.

The sample holds a few counts of this clone. The identical CDR3 is also encoded by other nucleotide sequences in the sample. This rearrangement joins TRBV19 to TRBJ2-7, with D tentatively TRBD1 (8 bases). The CDR3 runs to 14 residues. Trimming left V 6 bases short and J 2 bases short, with 14 bases between. CDR1 and CDR2 (germline): LNHDA, SQIVND (reference sequence). The CDR3 protein is CASSLQGGAYEQYF. In DNA form, the CDR3 reads TGTGCCAGTAGCCTACAGGGGGGGGCCTACGAGCAGTACTTC.

The chain links TRBV11-3 to TRBJ2-2; the match to TRBD2 covers 10 bases. There are 16 residues in the CDR3. CDR1 is SGHNT and CDR2 is YENEEA in the germline V gene. V lost 3 bases, J lost 7 bases, and 8 bases stayed unmatched. CDR3 sequence reads: CASSFQGLAGDGELFF. The CDR3 DNA reads TGTGCCAGCAGCTTCCAGGGGCTAGCGGGAGACGGGGAGCTGTTTTTT.

The chain uses TRBV25-1 and TRBJ2-7, with D unclear. Germline V lookup: CDR1 MGHDK, CDR2 SYGVNS. The ends were cut back, 1 base at V and 7 bases at J, with 14 bases in the middle. CDR3 length equals 14 residues. CDR3 sequence reads: CASSESGSYREQYF. The CDR3 nucleotides read TGTGCCAGCAGTGAATCCGGGTCGTATCGGGAGCAGTACTTC.

This clone turned up a few times. The chain carries TRBV19 and TRBJ1-5; D is undetermined. CDR3 length: 15 residues. CDR1 and CDR2 from the germline V gene are LNHDA and SQIVND (reference sequence). The V gene lost 4 bases and the J gene lost 0 bases, with 10 bases spanning the gap. CDR3 sequence: CASSTDGYSNQPQHF. CDR3 nucleotide sequence: TGTGCCAGTAGTACCGACGGGTATAGCAATCAGCCCCAGCATTTT. Combining the CDR3 with reference TRBV19 and TRBJ1-5 gives the whole variable domain DGGITQSPKYLFRKEGQNVTLSCEQNLNHDAMYWYRQDPGQGLRLIYYSQIVNDFQKGDIAEGYSVSREKKESFPLTVTSAQKNPTAFYLCASSTDGYSNQPQHFGDGTRLSIL.

This clone was detected only a few times. The chain employs TRBV5-1 and TRBJ1-1, with TRBD1 identical over 10 bases. Germline trimming cut 0 bases from V and 1 base from J; bases unmatched to any gene: 12. The CDR3 is 19 amino acids. Germline CDR1 reads SGHRS; CDR2 reads YFSETQ. Written as DNA, the CDR3 is TGCGCCAGCAGCTTGGTGGGAGCGGTGACAGGGGGCCAGAACACTGAAGCTTTCTTT. Translation gives CASSLVGAVTGGQNTEAFF.

This clone was counted only a few times. The genes are TRBV6-5 and TRBJ1-1, with D possibly TRBD1 on 6 matching bases. Germline CDR1 MNHEY, CDR2 SVGAGI. V was cut by 4 bases and J by 0 bases, with 12 bases left in between. The CDR3 is 15 amino acids. The CDR3 sequence is CASSLTDRMNTEAFF. The CDR3 region has the DNA TGTGCCAGCAGTTTGACGGACAGAATGAACACTGAAGCTTTCTTT.

This sequence joins TRBV5-4 and TRBJ1-1; TRBD1 agrees at 8 bases. Trimming removed 4 bases from V and 5 bases from J; junction bases left unmatched: 7. This CDR3 is built from 14 residues. The germline gives CDR1 SGHNT, CDR2 YYREEE (reference sequence). The CDR3 region has the DNA TGTGCCAGCAGCCCAGGACAGGGAAGGACTGAAGCTTTCTTT. This sequence encodes CASSPGQGRTEAFF.

The genes are TRBV4-1 and TRBJ2-7; D is uncertain. CDR3 length: 13 residues. The ends were cut back, 4 bases at V and 1 base at J, with 8 bases in the middle. From germline, CDR1 is MGHRA and CDR2 YSYEKL. CDR3: CASSLGGSYEQYF. The CDR3 DNA reads TGCGCCAGCAGCCTCGGCGGTTCCTACGAGCAGTACTTC.

V and J are TRBV4-2 and TRBJ1-1; D is possibly TRBD1 (6 bases). Per germline, CDR1 LGHNA and CDR2 YNFKEQ. This CDR3 is 15 amino acids long. V lost 4 bases, J lost 3 bases, and 15 bases lay in between. CDR3 protein: CASSPGVFRDTEAFF. The CDR3 region has the DNA TGTGCCAGCAGCCCAGGGGTGTTTCGCGACACTGAAGCTTTCTTT.

This clone was counted a few times. The CDR3 region is CAWTLAGPYNEQFF. The CDR3 DNA reads TGTGCCTGGACCCTAGCGGGTCCATACAATGAGCAGTTCTTC. The chain has TRBV30 and TRBJ2-1; 8 bases map to TRBD2. In germline, CDR1 is GTSNPN, CDR2 SVGIG (reference sequence). The CDR3 consists of 14 residues. V dropped 4 bases and J dropped 4; count of bases not matched to a gene: 6.

The table lists this clone with a few counts. The V call is TRBV2, the J call TRBJ2-2; 14 nucleotides align to TRBD2. Germline V gene sequence: CDR1 SNHLY, CDR2 FYNNEI. The CDR3 is 16 residues long. The ends lost 7 bases at V and 5 bases at J; junction bases unmatched: 6. The CDR3 DNA reads TGTGCCAGCACGACTAGCGGGAGGGTAGGAACCGGGGAGCTGTTTTTT. Translation: CASTTSGRVGTGELFF.

The rearrangement links TRBV27 to TRBJ2-1; D might be TRBD2 (6 bases). With 3 bases removed from V and 8 bases from J, the gap between germline ends came to 20 bases. CDR1 and CDR2 (germline): MNHEY, SMNVEV (reference sequence). The CDR3 runs to 16 residues. CDR3 loop: CASSLGDWVWGDEQFF. The CDR3, as DNA: TGTGCCAGCAGTTTGGGCGACTGGGTATGGGGGGATGAGCAGTTCTTC.

The rearrangement links TRBV7-9 to TRBJ2-3, with unresolved D. Between the trimmed V and J ends, which lost 7 bases and 6 bases, there was a span of 14 bases. CDR3 size: 13 residues. Germline V gene lookup returns CDR1 SEHNR and CDR2 FQNEAQ (reference sequence). CDR3 loop: CASTTTLSDTQYF. The CDR3 DNA is TGTGCCAGCACCACGACTCTGTCCGATACGCAGTATTTT.